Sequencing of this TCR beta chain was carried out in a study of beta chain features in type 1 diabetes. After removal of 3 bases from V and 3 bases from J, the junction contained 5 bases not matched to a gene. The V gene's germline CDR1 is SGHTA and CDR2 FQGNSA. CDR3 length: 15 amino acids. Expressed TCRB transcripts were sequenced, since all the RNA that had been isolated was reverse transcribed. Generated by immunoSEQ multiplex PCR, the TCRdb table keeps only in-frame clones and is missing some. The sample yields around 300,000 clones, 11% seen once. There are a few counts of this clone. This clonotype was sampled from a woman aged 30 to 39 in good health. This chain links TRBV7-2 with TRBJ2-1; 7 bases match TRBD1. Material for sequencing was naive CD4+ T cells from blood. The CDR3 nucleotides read TGTGCCAGCAGCTTCCGGGACAGTTACTACAATGAGCAGTTCTTC. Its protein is CASSFRDSYYNEQFF. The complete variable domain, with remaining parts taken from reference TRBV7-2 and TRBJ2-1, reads GAGVSQSPSNKVTEKGKDVELRCDPISGHTALYWYRQSLGQGLEFLIYFQGNSAPDKSGLPSDRFSAERTGGSVSTLTIQRTQQEDSAVYLCASSFRDSYYNEQFFGPGTRLTVL.